The source of this T cell receptor beta chain is a study of CD8+ T cells in alopecia areata. Study-level background: Tofacitinib administration to treated patients was oral, at 5 to 10 mg twice daily.

Germline CDR1 reads SGHAT; CDR2 reads FQNNGV. Trimming removed 5 bases at V and 0 bases at J, with 16 bases between. The CDR3 extends over 17 amino acids. Notes on this clone: Its antigen remains unknown.

RNA, once extracted, was reverse transcribed into cDNA for use as the sequencing template. The protocol was immunoSEQ multiplex PCR, while the TCRdb copy is restricted to in-frame clones and leaves out a portion. The repertoire holds 120,000 or so clones, with 50% to 75% as singletons. Findings of the study overall: Clonality in the scalp and expanded CD8+ clones ranked among the top 100 were significantly decreased by tofacitinib. Elevated clonality characterized lesional scalp relative to normal scalp, particularly in alopecia totalis/universalis. Patients shared TCRs less clearly than mice did, possibly for HLA-related reasons.

The treatment was: oral pan-JAK inhibitor, 5-10 mg twice daily. The chain is built from TRBV11-2 and TRBJ2-2; maybe TRBD1 (5 bases). Specimen: CD8+ T cells sorted from blood, collected at week 4, from a patient treated with tofacitinib. This TCR was recovered from a human donor with alopecia areata. The CDR3 protein is CASSTPGRAANTGELFF. The CDR3 bases are TGTGCCAGCAGCACCCCGGGCAGGGCCGCGAACACCGGGGAGCTGTTTTTT.